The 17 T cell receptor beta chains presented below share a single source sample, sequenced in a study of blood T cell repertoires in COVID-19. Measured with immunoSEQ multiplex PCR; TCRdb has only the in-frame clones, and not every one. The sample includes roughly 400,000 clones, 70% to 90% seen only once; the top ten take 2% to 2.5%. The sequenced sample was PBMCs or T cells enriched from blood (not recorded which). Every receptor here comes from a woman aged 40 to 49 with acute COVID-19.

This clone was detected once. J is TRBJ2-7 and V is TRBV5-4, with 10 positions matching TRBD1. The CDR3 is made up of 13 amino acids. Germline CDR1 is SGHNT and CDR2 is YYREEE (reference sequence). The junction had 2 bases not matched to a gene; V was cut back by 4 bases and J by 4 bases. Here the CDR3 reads CASSPDRGYEQYF. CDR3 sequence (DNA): TGTGCCAGCAGCCCGGACAGGGGGTACGAGCAGTACTTC.

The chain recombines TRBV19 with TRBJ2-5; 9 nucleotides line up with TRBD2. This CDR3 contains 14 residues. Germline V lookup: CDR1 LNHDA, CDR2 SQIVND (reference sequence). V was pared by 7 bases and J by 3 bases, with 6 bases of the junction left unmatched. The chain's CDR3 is CASNPGLAKETQYF. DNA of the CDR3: TGTGCCAGTAACCCGGGACTAGCCAAAGAGACCCAGTACTTC. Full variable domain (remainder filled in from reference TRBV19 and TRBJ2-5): DGGITQSPKYLFRKEGQNVTLSCEQNLNHDAMYWYRQDPGQGLRLIYYSQIVNDFQKGDIAEGYSVSREKKESFPLTVTSAQKNPTAFYLCASNPGLAKETQYFGPGTRLLVL.

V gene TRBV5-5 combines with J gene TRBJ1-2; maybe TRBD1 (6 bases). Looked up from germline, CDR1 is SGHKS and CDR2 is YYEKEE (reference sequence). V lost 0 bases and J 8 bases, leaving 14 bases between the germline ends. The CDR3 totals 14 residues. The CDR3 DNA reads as TGTGCCAGCAGCTTGGGAGTACAGGGCGGCGGCTACACCTTC. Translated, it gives CASSLGVQGGGYTF.

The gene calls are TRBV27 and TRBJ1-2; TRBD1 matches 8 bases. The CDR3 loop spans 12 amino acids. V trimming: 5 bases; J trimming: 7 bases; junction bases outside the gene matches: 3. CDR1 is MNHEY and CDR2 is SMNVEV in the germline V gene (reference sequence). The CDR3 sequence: CASSGQGGGYTF. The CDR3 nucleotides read TGTGCCAGCAGTGGACAGGGCGGTGGCTACACCTTC.

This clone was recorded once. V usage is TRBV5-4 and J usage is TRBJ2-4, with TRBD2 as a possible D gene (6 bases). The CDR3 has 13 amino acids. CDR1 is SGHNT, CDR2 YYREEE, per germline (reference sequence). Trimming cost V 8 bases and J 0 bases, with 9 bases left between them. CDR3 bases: TGTGCCAGTCCGGGGGTAGCCAAAAACATTCAGTACTTC. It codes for CASPGVAKNIQYF.

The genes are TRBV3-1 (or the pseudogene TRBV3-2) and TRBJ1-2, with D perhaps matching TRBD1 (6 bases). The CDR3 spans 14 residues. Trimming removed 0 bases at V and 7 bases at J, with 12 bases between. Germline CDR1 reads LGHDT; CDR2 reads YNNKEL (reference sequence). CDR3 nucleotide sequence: TGTGCCAGCAGCCAAGATAATGAGGGGGTTGGCTACACCTTC. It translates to CASSQDNEGVGYTF.

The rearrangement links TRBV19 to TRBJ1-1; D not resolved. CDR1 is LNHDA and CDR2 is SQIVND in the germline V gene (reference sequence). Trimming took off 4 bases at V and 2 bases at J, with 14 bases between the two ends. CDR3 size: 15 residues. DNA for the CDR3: TGTGCCAGTAGTAGGGTGGGCCAGTTCAACACTGAAGCTTTCTTT. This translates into CASSRVGQFNTEAFF.

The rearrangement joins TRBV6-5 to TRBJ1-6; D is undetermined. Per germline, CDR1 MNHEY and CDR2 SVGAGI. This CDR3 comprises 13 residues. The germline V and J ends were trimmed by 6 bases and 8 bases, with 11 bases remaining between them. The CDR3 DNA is TGTGCCAGCAGGGACTCTTTGGATTCACCCCTCCACTTT. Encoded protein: CASRDSLDSPLHF.

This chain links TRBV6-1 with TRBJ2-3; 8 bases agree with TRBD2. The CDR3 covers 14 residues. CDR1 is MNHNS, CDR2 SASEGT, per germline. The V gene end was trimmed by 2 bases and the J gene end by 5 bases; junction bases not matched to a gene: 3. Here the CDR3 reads CASSEPGGVDTQYF. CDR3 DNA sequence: TGTGCCAGCAGTGAACCCGGGGGGGTAGATACGCAGTATTTT.

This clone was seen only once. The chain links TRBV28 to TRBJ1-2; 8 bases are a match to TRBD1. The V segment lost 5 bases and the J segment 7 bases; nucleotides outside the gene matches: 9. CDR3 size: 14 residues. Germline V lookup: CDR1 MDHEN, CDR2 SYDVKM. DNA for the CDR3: TGTGCCAGCAGTCCGACGGACAGGGCTCGTGGCTACACCTTC. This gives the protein CASSPTDRARGYTF.

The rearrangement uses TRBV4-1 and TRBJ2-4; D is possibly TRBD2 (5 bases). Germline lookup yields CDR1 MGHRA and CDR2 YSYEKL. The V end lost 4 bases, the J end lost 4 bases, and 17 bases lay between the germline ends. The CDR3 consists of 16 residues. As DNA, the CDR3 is TGCGCCAGCAGCCGCCCGACCGGGGTAACTAAAAACATTCAGTACTTC. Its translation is CASSRPTGVTKNIQYF.

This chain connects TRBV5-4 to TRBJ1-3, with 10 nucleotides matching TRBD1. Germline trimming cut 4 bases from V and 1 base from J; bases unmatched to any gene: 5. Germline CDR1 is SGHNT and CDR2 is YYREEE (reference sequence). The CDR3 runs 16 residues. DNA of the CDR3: TGTGCCAGCAGCGATAGGACAGGGGGTTCTGGAAACACCATATATTTT. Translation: CASSDRTGGSGNTIYF.

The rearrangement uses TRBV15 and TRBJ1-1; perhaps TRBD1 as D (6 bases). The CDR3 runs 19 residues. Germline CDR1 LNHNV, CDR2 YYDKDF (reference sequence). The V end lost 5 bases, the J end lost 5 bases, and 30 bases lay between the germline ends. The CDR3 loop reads CATSRWGTFGRLVGTEAFF. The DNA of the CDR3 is TGTGCCACCAGCCGGTGGGGGACATTTGGTCGGTTGGTGGGGACTGAAGCTTTCTTT. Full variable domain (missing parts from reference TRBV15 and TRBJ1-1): DAMVIQNPRYQVTQFGKPVTLSCSQTLNHNVMYWYQQKSSQAPKLLFHYYDKDFNNEADTPDNFQSRRPNTSFCFLDIRSPGLGDTAMYLCATSRWGTFGRLVGTEAFFGQGTRLTVV.

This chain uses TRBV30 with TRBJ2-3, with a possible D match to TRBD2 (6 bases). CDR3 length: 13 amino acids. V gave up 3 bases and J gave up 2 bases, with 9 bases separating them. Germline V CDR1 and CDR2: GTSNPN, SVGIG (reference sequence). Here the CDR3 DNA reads TGTGCCTGGAGGGCGGGATCCACAGATACGCAGTATTTT. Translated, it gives CAWRAGSTDTQYF.

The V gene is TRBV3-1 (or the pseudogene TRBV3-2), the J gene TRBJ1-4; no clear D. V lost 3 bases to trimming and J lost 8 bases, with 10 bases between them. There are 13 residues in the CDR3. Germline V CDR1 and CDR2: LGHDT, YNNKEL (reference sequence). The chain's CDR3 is CASSQEVGEKLFF. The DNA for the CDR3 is TGTGCCAGCAGCCAGGAGGTAGGGGAAAAACTGTTTTTT.

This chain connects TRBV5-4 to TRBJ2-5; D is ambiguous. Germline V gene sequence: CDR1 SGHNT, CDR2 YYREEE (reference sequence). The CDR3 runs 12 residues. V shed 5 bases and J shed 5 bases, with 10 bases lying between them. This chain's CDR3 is CASSPSSETQYF. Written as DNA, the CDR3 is TGTGCCAGCAGTCCGAGCTCCGAGACCCAGTACTTC.

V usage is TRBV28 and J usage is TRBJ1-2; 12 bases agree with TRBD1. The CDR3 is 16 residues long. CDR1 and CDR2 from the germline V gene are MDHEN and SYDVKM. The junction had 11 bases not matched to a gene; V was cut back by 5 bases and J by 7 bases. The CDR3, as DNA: TGTGCCAGCAGTCTTAGTCCCGGGACAGGGGGCGGTGGCTACACCTTC. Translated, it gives CASSLSPGTGGGGYTF.